This TCR beta chain was sequenced for a study of siplizumab effects on memory and regulatory T cells. The CDR3 is 13 residues long. The germline V and J ends were trimmed by 3 bases and 2 bases, with 7 bases remaining between them. CDR1 and CDR2 (germline): SNHLY, FYNNEI. Here immunoSEQ multiplex PCR was the method, and the copy in TCRdb shows in-frame clones only, minus some. The sample lists some 97,000 clones, more than 85% occurring once. In regard to this clone: Its matching antigen is unknown.

Notes on the study in general: Suppression by proliferating Tregs derived from siplizumab cultures was not verified.

The gene calls are TRBV2 and TRBJ2-5; no clear D gene. The specimen sequenced was CD4+ T cells sorted from blood. The sequence came from a human donor in good health. The CDR3 DNA reads as TGTGCCAGCAGTGAGGAGACGCAAGAGACCCAGTACTTC. It is translated as CASSEETQETQYF. Based on the CDR3 plus reference TRBV2 and TRBJ2-5, the full variable domain is EPEVTQTPSHQVTQMGQEVILRCVPISNHLYFYWYRQILGQKVEFLVSFYNNEISEKSEIFDDQFSVERPDGSNFTLKIRSTKLEDSAMYFCASSEETQETQYFGPGTRLLVL.